The rows below give T cell receptor beta chains drawn from one sample of a study of blood T cells in healthy people across ages. Using its own MiXCR run on the 5' RACE reads, TCRdb lists one record per CDR3 protein. This table has about 510,000 distinct CDR3 sequences, about 26% appearing once. A further study also used this sample, focusing on T cells of mothers and their children.

Sample: blood. The receptor set was obtained from a boy aged 2 to 9 in good health. The CDR3 runs from the conserved cysteine through the conserved F or W. Each record gives: J gene, CDR3 length, D gene, clone size, V gene, CDR3 DNA, CDR3 protein. A D gene is named only where the DNA matches it firmly. Clone size is stated in some rows and not others, as once, few, many or a class when expanded.

j_call: TRBJ1-2; cdr3_length: 13; d_call: TRBD1; clone_size: few; v_call: TRBV2; cdr3_nt: TGTGCCAGCACCCCAACAGGGGTCGATGGCTACACCTTC; cdr3_aa: CASTPTGVDGYTF
j_call: TRBJ2-3; cdr3_length: 15; d_call: TRBD2; clone_size: NA; v_call: TRBV5-1; cdr3_nt: TGCGCCAGCAGCCAGACTAGCGGGAGGACAGATACGCAGTATTTT; cdr3_aa: CASSQTSGRTDTQYF
j_call: TRBJ2-2; cdr3_length: 15; d_call: NA; clone_size: NA; v_call: TRBV4-2; cdr3_nt: TGTGCCAGCAGCCAAGATGGGCAGGCCTGCGGGGAGCTGTTTTTT; cdr3_aa: CASSQDGQACGELFF
j_call: TRBJ2-1; cdr3_length: 15; d_call: NA; clone_size: few; v_call: TRBV6-2/TRBV6-3; cdr3_nt: TGTGCCAGCAAGCACGGCTATTTCCCTAACAATGAGCAGTTCTTC; cdr3_aa: CASKHGYFPNNEQFF
j_call: TRBJ2-1; cdr3_length: 14; d_call: NA; clone_size: NA; v_call: TRBV30; cdr3_nt: TGTGCCGGATCCAACTCCTTAGCCTACAATGAGCAGTTCTTC; cdr3_aa: CAGSNSLAYNEQFF
j_call: TRBJ2-1; cdr3_length: 17; d_call: NA; clone_size: NA; v_call: TRBV15; cdr3_nt: TGTGCCACCAGCCCAGAGGGGCAGGGGAATTTCTACAATGAGCAGTTCTTC; cdr3_aa: CATSPEGQGNFYNEQFF
j_call: TRBJ2-3; cdr3_length: 14; d_call: NA; clone_size: few; v_call: TRBV12-3/TRBV12-4; cdr3_nt: TGTGCCAGTAGTTCCGGTGGCCGCACAGATACGCAGTATTTT; cdr3_aa: CASSSGGRTDTQYF
j_call: TRBJ2-5; cdr3_length: 16; d_call: NA; clone_size: NA; v_call: TRBV9; cdr3_nt: TGTGCCAGCAGCGCCAAAGACCGGGTCCTAGGAGAGACCCAGTACTTC; cdr3_aa: CASSAKDRVLGETQYF
j_call: TRBJ1-1; cdr3_length: 15; d_call: TRBD1; clone_size: NA; v_call: TRBV10-2; cdr3_nt: TGCGCCAGCAAAATCGGACAGGGAAGGGGCACTGAAGCTTTCTTT; cdr3_aa: CASKIGQGRGTEAFF
j_call: TRBJ2-1; cdr3_length: 13; d_call: NA; clone_size: NA; v_call: TRBV6-5; cdr3_nt: TGTGCCCGAATATTCCCCGGTGGCTATGAGCAGTTCTTC; cdr3_aa: CARIFPGGYEQFF
j_call: TRBJ2-1; cdr3_length: 16; d_call: NA; clone_size: NA; v_call: TRBV7-2; cdr3_nt: TGTGCCAGCAGCTCTCGCACTTTTAGCTCCTACAATGAGCAGTTCTTC; cdr3_aa: CASSSRTFSSYNEQFF
j_call: TRBJ2-7; cdr3_length: 13; d_call: NA; clone_size: few; v_call: TRBV6-5; cdr3_nt: TGTGCCAGCAGTCCCTGGACGCGCTACGAGCAGTACTTC; cdr3_aa: CASSPWTRYEQYF
j_call: TRBJ1-5; cdr3_length: 16; d_call: NA; clone_size: NA; v_call: TRBV6-6; cdr3_nt: TGTGCCAGCAGTTACCGTTCCTCAACTCGCAATCAGCCCCAGCATTTT; cdr3_aa: CASSYRSSTRNQPQHF
j_call: TRBJ2-4; cdr3_length: 15; d_call: NA; clone_size: many; v_call: TRBV7-2; cdr3_nt: TGTGCCAGCAGCTTACCCCCCCCAGCCAAAAACATTCAGTACTTC; cdr3_aa: CASSLPPPAKNIQYF
j_call: TRBJ1-1; cdr3_length: 12; d_call: NA; clone_size: few; v_call: TRBV12-5; cdr3_nt: TGTGCTAGTGGTTGGCGGTCAAAAGGAGCTTTCTTT; cdr3_aa: CASGWRSKGAFF
j_call: TRBJ2-7; cdr3_length: 21; d_call: TRBD1; clone_size: NA; v_call: TRBV6-5; cdr3_nt: TGTGCCAGCAGTTACTCGACAAAAGGACAGGCGAGTCTCCCTAGCTCCTACGAGCAGTACTTC; cdr3_aa: CASSYSTKGQASLPSSYEQYF
j_call: TRBJ1-1; cdr3_length: 14; d_call: TRBD1; clone_size: NA; v_call: TRBV6-1; cdr3_nt: TGTGCCATCAACTTACAGGGGATGAACACTGAAGCTTTCTTT; cdr3_aa: CAINLQGMNTEAFF
j_call: TRBJ2-7; cdr3_length: 18; d_call: TRBD2; clone_size: NA; v_call: TRBV25-1; cdr3_nt: TGTGCCGGCAGTGAACGGGCTAGCGGGAGAGTCGGTGGGTACGAGCAGTACTTC; cdr3_aa: CAGSERASGRVGGYEQYF